This TCR beta chain comes out of a study of T cells in Graves' hyperthyroidism and ophthalmopathy. General study findings and limits: Most thyroid-expanded clonotypes above 0.001 were also found in blood.

The germline V gene encodes CDR1 SGHVS and CDR2 FQNEAQ. The CDR3 has 17 amino acids. V lost 5 bases and J lost 1; bases outside the gene matches: 11. Amplified regions were TCR beta CDR3 sequences from RNA transcripts. The HTBI primer set served for first-round RT-PCR of the TCR CDR3. Via MiXCR, TCRdb re-called the multiplex PCR reads, giving one row per CDR3 protein. The table includes roughly 750,000 distinct CDR3 sequences, around 15% detected once. This clonotype was detected a few times. Its antigen is not identified. Subjects aged 18 to 65 presented with newly diagnosed hyperthyroidism of less than 2 months' duration. Exclusions: uncontrolled infection, other autoimmune disease, pregnancy, lactation. PBMCs were derived from around 10 ml fresh peripheral blood.

This clonotype originated in a man between 18 and 29 years old with Graves' hyperthyroidism. The chain has TRBV7-8 and TRBJ1-1; the match to TRBD1 covers 9 bases. Sequencing used blood. The CDR3, as DNA: TGTGCCAGCAGCCCGGGACAGGGCTCCTCCGAGAACACTGAAGCTTTCTTT. Protein: CASSPGQGSSENTEAFF.